This T cell receptor (beta chain) is drawn from a study of tumor and adjacent non-tumor tissue in lung cancer. Overall study: Patients comprised 12 adenocarcinoma, a couple of squamous cell carcinoma and 1 small cell lung cancer. Samples averaged roughly 4.4 million productive TCRbeta reads each. Study-level points and caveats: TCR diversity was significantly greater in tumor than normal lung tissue.

RNA was extracted from bulk tissue without any cell sorting. More than 3 cm separated this lung sample from the edge of the tumor. Chemotherapy-naive patients with new lung cancer underwent thoracic surgery in China, August–late 2014. A remark on this clonotype: Its antigen is not known. A read error may be the cause here, since a much bigger clone is one base away.

The germline gives CDR1 MNHEY, CDR2 SVGAGI. Trimming shortened V by 10 bases and J by 5 bases, and 17 bases separated the two germline ends. This CDR3 region has 13 residues. The library came from three nested PCR rounds adapted from ARM-PCR protocols. TCRdb re-derived calls from the multiplex PCR reads in MiXCR, one entry per CDR3 protein. The table includes 55,000 to 65,000 distinct CDR3 sequences, about 61% detected once. This chain uses TRBV6-5 with TRBJ1-2, with D tentatively TRBD1 (5 bases). The TCR was taken from a man aged 70 or older with non-small cell lung cancer. The sample was distant non-tumor lung tissue. CDR3: CANASGTQYGYTF. The CDR3 nucleotides read TGTGCCAACGCATCCGGGACCCAATATGGCTACACCTTC.